The clone carrying this T cell receptor (beta chain) was seen more than once but under ten times. Antigen unknown. V was shortened by 0 bases and J by 7 bases, with 10 bases between the two germline ends. Per the germline V gene, CDR1 is SGDLS and CDR2 is YYNGEE. The CDR3 length is 14 residues. The sample originates from a study of beta chain features in type 1 diabetes. Study-level findings and limits: Naive, central memory and Treg TCRB repertoires seemed to resemble each other more closely in patients than they did in healthy donors. HLA effects on TCRB rearrangement stayed unresolved here. Researchers report that Type 1 diabetes patients had moderately but significantly shorter TCRB CDR3s across all four CD4+ subsets.

There was one heparinised blood draw per donor, averaging around 120 mL. It was via CD45RO/CCR7/CD25/CD127/CD95/CD27 that CD4+ naive, central memory, regulatory and stem cell-like memory cells were sorted. cDNA synthesis used the whole RNA isolate, giving expressed TCRB sequences. Here immunoSEQ multiplex PCR was the method, and the copy in TCRdb shows in-frame clones only, minus some. This table has about 660,000 clones, 11% to 15% appearing once. The TCR comes from a man between 18 and 35 years old with type 1 diabetes. The sequencing input was naive CD4+ T cells from blood. The chain employs TRBV9 and TRBJ1-4; D remains unclear. CDR3 protein: CASSVDEFGEKLFF. The CDR3 nucleotides read TGTGCCAGCAGCGTAGATGAATTCGGTGAAAAACTGTTTTTT.